This section outlines one T cell receptor (beta chain) sequence together with its context. There is no known antigen for this receptor. No base quality information exists; no much larger clone differs at one position. This sample is part of a study of blood T cell repertoires in COVID-19 (dated by TCRdb to 2018 to 2021). At the level of the whole study: Collaborator samples came from the United States, Italy and Spain and covered acute and convalescent phases of COVID-19. The dataset comprised deeply sampled blood TCRbeta repertoires from subjects exposed to, actively infected with, or recovered from COVID-19. The samples were drawn from two sources: the first 160 participants of the ongoing ImmuneRACE study, and 1,000 to 1,500 subjects contributed by 6 global collaborators. Where HLA class I and class II types were available, the types were taken from metadata supplied by the sample provider, not from assay-based typing. A freely available public database, intended as a resource for researchers studying the immune response to SARS-CoV-2, is where the repertoires were released. The prospective study material was composed of cDNA or gDNA derived from T cells, B-cell-depleted T cells, or PBMCs. Sample metadata almost always included a de-identified subject ID, COVID-19 status, age in years and sex. The full study reports these points: The quantity of clinical and demographic metadata differed by source and by participant and was supplied without curation.

Participants in the prospective study were aged 18 to 89 years, lived in more than 20 United States geographic areas, and enrolled through a virtual design. To assign participants to cohorts, the prospective study relied on clinical history that participants themselves reported in a screening survey and a study questionnaire. Each participant in the prospective study had whole blood, serum and a nasopharyngeal or oropharyngeal swab collected by mobile phlebotomists. Prospective study participants could optionally give additional blood draws and questionnaires over a roughly two-month period. Before DNA extraction, prospective study blood samples were shipped either frozen or at room temperature. TCRbeta CDR3 regions were amplified from genomic DNA using the immunoSEQ Assay, a bias-controlled multiplex PCR. As for the authors' bioinformatics: The number of nucleated cells in each sample was estimated from the amplification of reference gene primers within the assay. Sequence reads were collapsed and filtered to measure the absolute abundance of every unique TCRbeta CDR3 rearrangement. For each sample, productive Simpson clonality was calculated as the square root of Simpson's diversity index across productive rearrangements. TCRdb carries this immuneACCESS record with in-frame sequences only. Its versions omit some clonotypes, under half of them owing to an unresolved V gene in the studies checked, with the rest unexplained. V, J and clone size are taken as reported in that table, and D and trimming were inferred from the DNA itself. The sample table shows 250,000 to 350,000 clones, and about 90% are seen once. The ten largest clones represent roughly 4.3% of the sample.

Taken from the germline V gene, the CDR1 and CDR2 loops are SQVTM and ANQGSEA. Trimming removed 3 bases from V and 5 bases from J, leaving 16 bases between the germline ends. The CDR3 has 14 amino acids, counting the end cysteine and phenylalanine. Just CDR3 DNA is preserved here, 42 bases in frame from base 1. The V and J genes are TRBV29-1 and TRBJ1-1, with the D gene not confidently named. Sequencing was carried out using PBMCs or T cells enriched from blood (not recorded which). The TCR was taken from a woman between 18 and 29 years old with acute COVID-19. The bases are TGCAGCGTTGAGGACGGACCTTGGGAGACTGAAGCTTTCTTT. Its translation reads: CSVEDGPWETEAFF.